The source of this T cell receptor (gamma chain) is a study of Vδ1+ human thymocytes. Extracted RNA was reverse transcribed into cDNA. Multiplex PCR used pooled V-gene forward primers and a constant-region reverse primer to amplify CDR3s. TCRdb ran CATT on the multiplex PCR reads. Among 35,000 or so gamma-chain clones listed, roughly 21% were seen once. Study-level points and caveats: Thymic TRG and TRD repertoires appeared highly polyclonal.

Turning to this clone: The antigen remains undetermined.

The trim removed 6 bases at V and 9 bases at J, leaving 11 bases unmatched. Germline V gene data show CDR1 as VTNTFY and CDR2 as YDVSTARD (reference sequence). The CDR3 has 12 residues. The TCR originated in a girl less than two years old who had congenital heart surgery. This chain joins TRGV3 and TRGJ1 or TRGJ2. Sequencing input: Vdelta1+ gamma-delta thymocytes from the thymus. Stated subset: FACS-sorted CD3+ TCRalphabeta- TCRVdelta1+ TCRVdelta2- thymocytes. The CDR3 nucleotides are TGTGCCACCTGGTTAGGTGAAAGTAAGAAACTCTTT. Translated, it gives CATWLGESKKLF.